The 19 T cell receptor beta chains presented below share a single source sample, sequenced in a study of cytomegalovirus exposure and HLA in healthy donors. TCRdb keeps only in-frame clones here, not all; method: immunoSEQ multiplex PCR. The top ten clones hold 1% of a sample with some 270,000 clones, 65% to 90% of them seen once. Sequenced: PBMCs. Every receptor here comes from a woman aged 18-35 years in good health and CMV-seronegative.

The rearrangement uses TRBV18 and TRBJ2-7; weak D call: TRBD2 (6 bases). Per the germline V gene, CDR1 is KGHSH and CDR2 is LQKENI. There are 14 residues in the CDR3. Trimming cost V 8 bases and J 0 bases, with 14 bases left between them. The DNA for the CDR3 is TGTGCCAGCAGTGGAGGGGAGCACTCCTACGAGCAGTACTTC. It encodes CASSGGEHSYEQYF. Combining the CDR3 with reference TRBV18 and TRBJ2-7 gives the whole variable domain NAGVMQNPRHLVRRRGQEARLRCSPMKGHSHVYWYRQLPEEGLKFMVYLQKENIIDESGMPKERFSAEFPKEGPSILRIQQVVRGDSAAYFCASSGGEHSYEQYFGPGTRLTVT.

V usage is TRBV9 and J usage is TRBJ2-1, with 12 bases matching TRBD2. Germline-derived CDR1 and CDR2 are SGDLS and YYNGEE. This CDR3 has 16 amino acids. The V segment lost 1 base and the J segment 10 bases; nucleotides outside the gene matches: 9. The CDR3 loop reads CASSVLSSGGAREQFF. The CDR3 DNA sequence: TGTGCCAGCAGCGTATTATCTAGCGGGGGGGCAAGAGAGCAGTTCTTC.

Turning to this clone: This same CDR3 is encoded by further DNA sequences in the sample. This chain connects TRBV27 to TRBJ2-7; D might be TRBD1 (7 bases). The V end was cut by 3 bases, the J end by 3 bases, with 12 bases between. The CDR3 is 14 residues long. Germline loops: CDR1 MNHEY, CDR2 SMNVEV (reference sequence). The CDR3 DNA sequence: TGTGCCAGCAGTTTGTCAGGGGGGATCTACGAGCAGTACTTC. It encodes CASSLSGGIYEQYF.

The gene calls are TRBV6-5 and TRBJ2-3; 13 nucleotides agree with TRBD2. The V segment lost 4 bases and the J segment 6 bases; nucleotides outside the gene matches: 7. The CDR3 runs to 16 residues. Looked up from germline, CDR1 is MNHEY and CDR2 is SVGAGI. In DNA form, the CDR3 reads TGTGCCAGCAGTTTAGGGACTAGCGGGACCCGGGATACGCAGTATTTT. This gives the protein CASSLGTSGTRDTQYF.

The rearrangement joins TRBV19 to TRBJ2-1; possibly TRBD2 for D (6 bases). Germline assignment: CDR1 LNHDA and CDR2 SQIVND (reference sequence). This CDR3 comprises 12 residues. The V and J ends lost 3 bases and 9 bases respectively, with 9 bases between them. CDR3 in DNA: TGTGCCAGTAGTATCGGCGGGGCTGAGCAGTTCTTC. This translates into CASSIGGAEQFF.

The chain couples TRBV27 to TRBJ2-1, with unresolved D. The V and J ends lost 3 bases and 0 bases respectively, with 12 bases between them. CDR1 is MNHEY, CDR2 SMNVEV, per germline (reference sequence). The CDR3 extends over 16 amino acids. The CDR3 protein is CASSLSRWSSYNEQFF. Written as DNA, the CDR3 is TGTGCCAGCAGTTTGTCGCGGTGGAGCTCCTACAATGAGCAGTTCTTC.

The chain joins TRBV27 to TRBJ1-5; no clear D gene. The germline V gene has CDR1 MNHEY and CDR2 SMNVEV (reference sequence). The CDR3 consists of 13 residues. V lost 11 bases, J lost 0 bases, and 11 bases lay in between. The CDR3 region is CAGRARSNQPQHF. The CDR3 nucleotides are TGTGCCGGGCGGGCCCGTAGCAATCAGCCCCAGCATTTT.

J is TRBJ2-7 and V is TRBV7-8, with D possibly matching TRBD1 (5 bases). The CDR3 consists of 16 residues. Germline CDR1 and CDR2: SGHVS and FQNEAQ. V lost 5 bases to trimming and J lost 4 bases, with 21 bases between them. CDR3 loop: CASSNPRARGGYEQYF. The CDR3 coding sequence is TGTGCCAGCAGCAACCCCAGGGCCCGCGGTGGGTACGAGCAGTACTTC.

The chain has TRBV11-2 and TRBJ1-4; D not resolved. Germline V lookup: CDR1 SGHAT, CDR2 FQNNGV. V lost 5 bases and J lost 9, with 13 bases in between. CDR3 length equals 13 residues. The CDR3 sequence is CASSSGLIQKLFF. The CDR3 DNA follows: TGTGCCAGCAGCAGTGGACTAATTCAAAAACTGTTTTTT.

On this clone: Within the sample, other DNA sequences also encode this same CDR3. This chain links TRBV18 with TRBJ2-5; D remains unclear. CDR3 length: 11 residues. Trimming took off 6 bases at V and 5 bases at J, with 7 bases between the two ends. Germline loops: CDR1 KGHSH, CDR2 LQKENI. Written as DNA, the CDR3 is TGTGCCAGCTCCCCGGAGGAGACCCAGTACTTC. This translates into CASSPEETQYF.

The chain joins TRBV5-1 to TRBJ2-7; tentatively, D is TRBD1 (5 bases). CDR1 SGHRS and CDR2 YFSETQ come from the germline V gene. The CDR3 is 15 residues long. V was shortened by 0 bases and J by 6 bases, with 16 bases between the two germline ends. The CDR3 sequence: CASSLARVDVGEQYF. The CDR3 region has the DNA TGCGCCAGCAGCTTGGCCAGGGTAGATGTAGGCGAGCAGTACTTC.

This sequence joins TRBV7-6 and TRBJ2-1; D unclear. This CDR3 spans 15 amino acids. Germline V CDR1 and CDR2: SGHVS, FNYEAQ. Between the trimmed V and J ends, which lost 2 bases and 6 bases, there was a span of 14 bases. The CDR3 DNA reads as TGTGCCAGCAGCTTATTAAGAGAGGTATTCAATGAGCAGTTCTTC. The encoded protein is CASSLLREVFNEQFF. Based on the CDR3 plus reference TRBV7-6 and TRBJ2-1, the full variable domain is GAGVSQSPRYKVTKRGQDVALRCDPISGHVSLYWYRQALGQGPEFLTYFNYEAQQDKSGLPNDRFSAERPEGSISTLTIQRTEQRDSAMYRCASSLLREVFNEQFFGPGTRLTVL.

This CDR3 is CASSQPGTSGRYEQYF. In DNA form, the CDR3 reads TGTGCCAGCAGCCAACCCGGGACTAGCGGGAGATACGAGCAGTACTTC. This chain joins TRBV7-6 and TRBJ2-7; 14 positions match TRBD2. V trimming: 5 bases; J trimming: 4 bases; junction bases outside the gene matches: 7. CDR3 length equals 16 residues. The germline V gene encodes CDR1 SGHVS and CDR2 FNYEAQ.

The rearrangement links TRBV19 to TRBJ1-2; D unresolved. The CDR3 has 13 residues. CDR1 is LNHDA and CDR2 is SQIVND in the germline V gene (reference sequence). V lost 3 bases and J 3 bases, leaving 8 bases between the germline ends. The CDR3 bases are TGTGCCAGTAGTATGAACCCAGACTATGGCTACACCTTC. Protein: CASSMNPDYGYTF.

This chain links TRBV4-2 with TRBJ2-1, with 11 nucleotides matching TRBD2. J lost 8 bases, V lost 1 base, and 7 bases had no gene match. The length of the CDR3 is 16 residues. Germline loops: CDR1 LGHNA, CDR2 YNFKEQ. In nucleotides, the CDR3 is TGTGCCAGCAGCCAAGGGACGGCTAGCGGGAGGTATGAGCAGTTCTTC. Its protein product is CASSQGTASGRYEQFF.

The chain has TRBV25-1 and TRBJ1-2, with 7 bases lining up with TRBD1. Trimming cost V 10 bases and J 7 bases; bases outside gene matches: 6. Germline CDR1 is MGHDK and CDR2 is SYGVNS. The CDR3 has 11 amino acids. CDR3 region: CATPTGSGYTF. The CDR3 DNA reads as TGTGCCACACCGACAGGGAGTGGCTACACCTTC.

This chain links TRBV4-1 with TRBJ2-1, with a possible D match to TRBD2 (6 bases). Trimming removed 0 bases from V and 4 bases from J, with 16 bases in between. Germline CDR1 and CDR2: MGHRA and YSYEKL. The CDR3 loop spans 17 amino acids. The CDR3 sequence is CASSQEGAGQPYNEQFF. CDR3 nucleotide sequence: TGCGCCAGCAGCCAAGAAGGAGCGGGCCAACCTTACAATGAGCAGTTCTTC.

The V call is TRBV2, the J call TRBJ2-7; D call uncertain. V was pared by 2 bases and J by 4 bases, with 6 bases between. Germline V CDR1 and CDR2: SNHLY, FYNNEI. This CDR3 has 12 amino acids. This CDR3 is CASSETGYEQYF. CDR3 sequence (DNA): TGTGCCAGCAGTGAAACCGGGTACGAGCAGTACTTC.

CDR3 DNA: TGTGCCAGCAGTGGGAGAGTGATAAGCTCCTATAATTCACCCCTCCACTTT. It yields the protein CASSGRVISSYNSPLHF. V usage is TRBV28 and J usage is TRBJ1-6, with unresolved D. Deletions cut 5 bases from V and 0 bases from J, with 14 bases between. CDR3 length: 17 residues. Germline CDR1 and CDR2: MDHEN and SYDVKM. Complete variable domain (other parts from reference TRBV28 and TRBJ1-6): DVKVTQSSRYLVKRTGEKVFLECVQDMDHENMFWYRQDPGLGLRLIYFSYDVKMKEKGDIPEGYSVSREKKERFSLILESASTNQTSMYLCASSGRVISSYNSPLHFGNGTRLTVT.